The 4 T cell receptor beta chains below all came from one sample that was sequenced in a study of T cell responses to AZD1222 COVID-19 vaccine. Repertoires were generated with immunoSEQ multiplex PCR, while TCRdb's copy carries only in-frame clones and drops some. The table shows tens of thousands of clones, with 70% to 90% occurring only once. The sample in question was peripheral blood, obtained on day 0 of AZD1222 vaccination. All receptors come from an adult in good health.

The chain has TRBV5-1 and TRBJ1-5; tentative D call: TRBD1 (5 bases). The CDR3 extends over 15 amino acids. CDR1 is SGHRS and CDR2 is YFSETQ in the germline V gene. V lost 9 bases and J lost 6, with 22 bases in between. The CDR3 here is CAIYGGGSPPQPQHF. CDR3 DNA sequence: TGCGCCATCTACGGTGGGGGGAGTCCCCCTCAGCCCCAGCATTTT.

The chain joins TRBV6-5 to TRBJ1-2; unclear D gene. Germline assignment: CDR1 MNHEY and CDR2 SVGAGI. This CDR3 is 15 amino acids long. Trimming shortened V by 4 bases and J by 1 base, and 13 bases separated the two germline ends. The CDR3 bases are TGTGCCAGCAGTTTGTCGCAGATTCTTAACTATGGCTACACCTTC. Amino acid sequence: CASSLSQILNYGYTF.

V usage is TRBV5-6 and J usage is TRBJ2-5; D unresolved. The CDR3 sequence is 14 residues long. CDR1 and CDR2 from the germline V gene are SGHDT and YYEEEE. V was pared by 3 bases and J by 11 bases, with 20 bases between. This CDR3 is CASSSGDRIVAQYF. In nucleotides, the CDR3 is TGTGCCAGCAGCTCGGGCGACCGTATAGTCGCTCAGTACTTC.

The V gene is TRBV2, the J gene TRBJ1-5; no clear D. V lost 7 bases, J lost 0 bases, and 7 bases lay in between. From germline, CDR1 is SNHLY and CDR2 FYNNEI. This CDR3 is 13 amino acids long. Here the CDR3 reads CASMEYSNQPQHF. CDR3 bases: TGTGCCAGCATGGAATATAGCAATCAGCCCCAGCATTTT.